Below, one T cell receptor beta chain is given with its context. Its antigen is not identified. These data belong to a study of cytomegalovirus exposure and HLA in healthy donors. Profiled with immunoSEQ multiplex PCR; TCRdb holds only in-frame clones, not every one. This table holds 65,000 to 100,000 clones, roughly 93% found once. The study's findings and limits: First-cohort TCR clusters tended to co-occur in the 90 to 150 validation repertoires, a later analysis found.

The sequence was obtained from a woman under 40 in good health and CMV-seronegative. The specimen sequenced was PBMCs.

The CDR3 DNA reads as TGCGCCAGCAGCTTAGGATCGGGGGATAGCAATCAGCCCCAGCATTTT. Its translation: CASSLGSGDSNQPQHF. V usage is TRBV5-1 and J usage is TRBJ1-5; the D gene is possibly TRBD1 (5 bases). V lost 2 bases and J 0 bases, leaving 12 bases between the germline ends. Per germline, CDR1 SGHRS and CDR2 YFSETQ. CDR3 length: 16 amino acids.